The 31 T cell receptor beta chains listed next were all sequenced from one sample in a study of read filtering for tumor transcriptome and immune sequencing. This library used 300 to 450 ng RNA and molecular barcoded adaptors spanning alpha/delta and beta/gamma chains. TCRdb fed the reads into MiXCR, producing one record per CDR3 protein. The sample gives 40,000 to 50,000 distinct CDR3 sequences, roughly an eighth of which show up once; 30% is in the top ten. The sample comprised a population of CD138-negative cells sorted from bone marrow. The receptors here all came from a donor over 35 with multiple myeloma.

The table lists this clonotype with many counts. The chain couples TRBV28 to TRBJ2-1; 14 bases map to TRBD2. V was pared by 8 bases and J by 9 bases, with 6 bases of the junction left unmatched. The V gene's germline CDR1 is MDHEN and CDR2 SYDVKM. The CDR3 consists of 14 residues. This chain's CDR3 is CASERLAGGVEQFF. CDR3 bases: TGTGCCAGCGAACGACTAGCGGGAGGGGTTGAGCAGTTCTTC.

This clonotype was seen repeatedly, ten times or more. V usage is TRBV7-9 and J usage is TRBJ2-5, with D possibly matching TRBD2 (5 bases). Trimming shortened V by 5 bases and J by 2 bases, and 12 bases separated the two germline ends. Germline CDR1 reads SEHNR; CDR2 reads FQNEAQ (reference sequence). The CDR3 totals 14 residues. CDR3 nucleotide sequence: TGTGCCAGCAGCATAAGAGGGCTACAAGAGACCCAGTACTTC. This gives the protein CASSIRGLQETQYF.

As regards this clonotype: A read error is likely here: a far larger clone is one base away. The CDR3: CASNTGNEQLF. As DNA, the CDR3 is TGCGCCAGCAATACAGGGAATGAGCAGCTCTTC. This chain uses TRBV5-5 with TRBJ2-1, with a possible D match to TRBD1 (6 bases). Germline loops: CDR1 SGHKS, CDR2 YYEKEE (reference sequence). The CDR3 has 11 amino acids.

There are many counts of this clonotype. The rearrangement uses TRBV5-1 and TRBJ2-3, with unresolved D. The V gene's germline CDR1 is SGHRS and CDR2 YFSETQ. Trimming removed 6 bases at V and 3 bases at J, with 11 bases between. The CDR3 loop spans 13 amino acids. CDR3 sequence (DNA): TGCGCCAGCAATTTTGGGGAAACAGATACGCAGTATTTT. This codes for CASNFGETDTQYF.

This clonotype was seen many times. The chain recombines TRBV9 with TRBJ2-7; 10 nucleotides align to TRBD2. Germline CDR1 reads SGDLS; CDR2 reads YYNGEE. After removal of 7 bases from V and 5 bases from J, the junction contained 9 bases not matched to a gene. This CDR3 has 14 amino acids. The CDR3 spells CASSLAGGPHEQYF. The CDR3 DNA reads TGTGCCAGCTCTTTAGCGGGAGGCCCCCACGAGCAGTACTTC.

The sample holds many counts of this clonotype. The chain recombines TRBV5-1 with TRBJ1-5; TRBD1 might be the D (5 bases). V lost 2 bases, J lost 8 bases, and 11 bases lay in between. The CDR3 is 13 amino acids. From germline, CDR1 is SGHRS and CDR2 YFSETQ. CDR3 nucleotides: TGCGCCAGCAGCTTTGACATGGGGGAGCCCCAGCATTTT. As protein: CASSFDMGEPQHF.

This clonotype appeared many times. In DNA form, the CDR3 reads TGCGCCAGCAGCCAAGATGGGACAGGGGTCCTCTATGGCTACACCTTC. Its translation: CASSQDGTGVLYGYTF. V gene TRBV4-3 combines with J gene TRBJ1-2, with 10 bases fitting TRBD1. The CDR3 sequence is 16 residues long. V was clipped by 0 bases and J by 4 bases; unmatched bases: 5. From germline, CDR1 is LGHNA and CDR2 YSLEER.

This clonotype has a count of ten or more. The CDR3 is CASSVGLAGRIGELFF. The CDR3 DNA is TGTGCCAGCAGCGTAGGACTAGCGGGACGGATCGGGGAGCTGTTTTTT. V and J are TRBV9 and TRBJ2-2; 11 bases are a match to TRBD2. V lost 0 bases, J lost 7 bases, and 5 bases stayed unmatched. The germline V gene has CDR1 SGDLS and CDR2 YYNGEE. This CDR3 region has 16 residues.

The chain employs TRBV20-1 and TRBJ1-5; possible D gene TRBD1, 6 bases. The CDR3 runs to 15 residues. V lost 3 bases and J lost 0, with 12 bases in between. Looked up from germline, CDR1 is DFQATT and CDR2 is SNEGSKA (reference sequence). CDR3 nucleotide sequence: TGCAGTGCTAGCCGACAGGACTATAGCAATCAGCCCCAGCATTTT. This encodes CSASRQDYSNQPQHF.

This clonotype appeared many times. The J gene is TRBJ2-3, the V gene TRBV11-2, with 10 bases identical to TRBD1. This CDR3 has 15 residues. The ends lost 6 bases at V and 4 bases at J; junction bases unmatched: 7. Germline assignment: CDR1 SGHAT and CDR2 FQNNGV. CDR3 sequence: CASRLRDRGPDTQYF. In DNA, the CDR3 is TGTGCCAGCAGACTACGGGACAGGGGCCCAGATACGCAGTATTTT.

About this clonotype itself: Since a far larger clone is one base different, this is likely a read error. The chain joins TRBV6-1 to TRBJ2-7; 11 bases align to TRBD2. The length of the CDR3 is 15 residues. Per germline, CDR1 MNHNS and CDR2 SASEGT. The trim removed 6 bases at V and 6 bases at J, leaving 10 bases unmatched. CDR3 amino acids: CASSIPRLAGLEQYF. CDR3 nucleotide sequence: TGTGCCAGCAGCATCCCCAGACTAGCGGGACTCGAGCAGTACTTC.

This clonotype was counted at least ten times. The chain links TRBV29-1 to TRBJ2-1; 11 positions match TRBD2. This CDR3 has 17 residues. CDR1 and CDR2 (germline): SQVTM, ANQGSEA. Trimming at V came to 0 bases and at J to 11 bases, leaving 15 bases not matched to a gene. CDR3 amino acids: CSVEDSPGLAVPKKQFF. The CDR3 nucleotides are TGCAGCGTTGAAGACTCTCCGGGACTAGCGGTGCCCAAGAAGCAGTTCTTC.

On this clonotype itself: A clone one base away is much larger, so this may be a read error. The chain recombines TRBV2 with TRBJ2-5; D not certain. The CDR3 is 11 amino acids. Germline-derived CDR1 and CDR2 are SNHLY and FYNNEI. CDR3 sequence: CASRSEETQCF. The CDR3 DNA follows: TGTGCCAGCAGAAGTGAAGAGACCCAGTGCTTC.

This clonotype appeared many times. The V and J genes are TRBV29-1 and TRBJ1-1; D is uncertain. CDR1 is SQVTM, CDR2 ANQGSEA, per germline. Trimming shortened V by 0 bases and J by 0 bases, and 5 bases separated the two germline ends. The CDR3 extends over 13 amino acids. CDR3 amino acids: CSVEDPVNTEAFF. CDR3 DNA: TGCAGCGTTGAAGATCCCGTGAACACTGAAGCTTTCTTT.

In this sample, this clonotype turned up many times. The rearrangement uses TRBV13 and TRBJ2-3; 9 positions match TRBD1. Germline V gene data show CDR1 as PRHDT and CDR2 as FYEKMQ (reference sequence). With V trimmed by 5 bases and J by 1 base, 7 bases remained unmatched. The CDR3 length is 16 residues. The CDR3 DNA reads as TGTGCCAGCAGCCACCCACAGGGGGCGGGCACAGATACGCAGTATTTT. This gives the protein CASSHPQGAGTDTQYF.

The V gene is TRBV5-1, the J gene TRBJ2-2; D possibly corresponds to TRBD2 (7 bases). Trimming cost V 3 bases and J 4 bases, with 13 bases left between them. Germline V CDR1 and CDR2: SGHRS, YFSETQ. This CDR3 contains 15 residues. The CDR3 here is CASSSRGPATGELFF. CDR3 DNA: TGCGCCAGCAGCTCGCGGGGGCCGGCCACCGGGGAGCTGTTTTTT.

This clonotype was seen many times. V is TRBV29-1 and J is TRBJ1-3; D gene ambiguous. The germline gives CDR1 SQVTM, CDR2 ANQGSEA. The CDR3 sequence is 11 residues long. V was shortened by 7 bases and J by 3 bases, with 7 bases between the two germline ends. CDR3 in amino acids: CSAQDGNTIYF. The DNA of the CDR3 is TGCAGCGCCCAAGATGGAAACACCATATATTTT.

Many counts were recorded for this clonotype. This chain joins TRBV20-1 and TRBJ2-1; 10 bases map to TRBD1. Germline CDR1 reads DFQATT; CDR2 reads SNEGSKA (reference sequence). Losses at the gene ends were 2 bases for V and 4 bases for J; bases not matched to a gene: 5. The CDR3 consists of 15 residues. CDR3 sequence reads: CSARYRTGGYNEQFF. The CDR3 region has the DNA TGCAGTGCTAGATATAGGACAGGGGGATACAATGAGCAGTTCTTC.

Worth noting for this clonotype: It may be a read error: a sequence one base away is much more abundant. Because the CDR3 is missing its conserved closing phenylalanine or tryptophan, this is likely a read error. The J gene is TRBJ1-1, the V gene TRBV29-1; D is unresolved. The V gene's germline CDR1 is SQVTM and CDR2 ANQGSEA. This CDR3 spans 12 amino acids. The V end lost 7 bases, the J end lost 1 base, and 10 bases lay between the germline ends. The CDR3 is CSGKQRNTEAFS. The CDR3 nucleotides are TGCAGCGGCAAACAAAGGAACACTGAAGCTTTCTCT.

In its sample, this clonotype was seen many times. A read error may account for a junction end that differs from germline. This chain uses TRBV28 with TRBJ2-5, with TRBD2 identical over 14 bases. CDR3 length equals 14 residues. The germline V gene has CDR1 MDHEN and CDR2 SYDVKM. CDR3 DNA sequence: TGTGCCAGCAGTCCGGGACTAGCGGGAGAGACCCCACACTTC. As protein: CASSPGLAGETPHF.

This clonotype was counted many times. The chain carries TRBV27 and TRBJ2-7; no firm D call. Germline V lookup: CDR1 MNHEY, CDR2 SMNVEV (reference sequence). Trimming removed 2 bases from V and 2 bases from J, with 16 bases in between. This CDR3 has 16 residues. CDR3 sequence reads: CASSLSRAAPPYEQYF. CDR3 DNA sequence: TGTGCCAGCAGTTTAAGTCGGGCAGCACCACCCTACGAGCAGTACTTC.

This clonotype was seen repeatedly, ten times or more. The chain links TRBV11-2 to TRBJ2-5; D not certain. Germline assignment: CDR1 SGHAT and CDR2 FQNNGV. This CDR3 spans 14 amino acids. Trimming left V 6 bases short and J 1 base short, with 12 bases between. The CDR3 DNA reads TGTGCCAGCAGGACGCTGCCGGGCCAAGAGACCCAGTACTTC. Encoded protein: CASRTLPGQETQYF.

Many counts were recorded for this clonotype. The genes are TRBV4-3 and TRBJ2-7; a weak D match, TRBD2 (6 bases). Trimming left V 2 bases short and J 2 bases short, with 13 bases between. CDR3 size: 15 residues. The germline CDR1 and CDR2 sequences are LGHNA and YSLEER. The CDR3 protein is CASSQNSGLAYEQYF. In nucleotides, the CDR3 is TGCGCCAGCAGCCAAAATAGCGGTCTCGCCTACGAGCAGTACTTC.

By sample share, this clonotype is medium-sized. This chain links TRBV15 with TRBJ2-1, with D perhaps being TRBD1 or TRBD2 (5 bases each). The CDR3 runs to 12 residues. Germline V lookup: CDR1 LNHNV, CDR2 YYDKDF (reference sequence). With 5 bases removed from V and 12 bases from J, the gap between germline ends came to 14 bases. The CDR3 coding sequence is TGTGCCACCAGCGTCGAGGGGCATGGGCAGTTCTTC. Translating gives CATSVEGHGQFF.

There are many counts of this clonotype. The genes are TRBV5-1 and TRBJ2-1, with TRBD2 identical over 10 bases. The germline CDR1 and CDR2 sequences are SGHRS and YFSETQ. The CDR3 is 16 residues long. After removal of 0 bases from V and 7 bases from J, the junction contained 7 bases not matched to a gene. CDR3 amino acids: CASSLVPSGSRNEQFF. In DNA form, the CDR3 reads TGCGCCAGCAGCTTGGTCCCTAGCGGGAGTAGGAATGAGCAGTTCTTC.

This clonotype has only a few counts. The chain is built from TRBV7-2 and TRBJ2-7; tentatively, D is TRBD1 (6 bases). This CDR3 has 13 amino acids. From germline, CDR1 is SGHTA and CDR2 FQGNSA. V was pared by 5 bases and J by 3 bases, with 11 bases between. The CDR3 sequence is CASSQEQGYEQYF. Written as DNA, the CDR3 is TGTGCCAGCAGCCAAGAACAGGGCTACGAGCAGTACTTC.

This clonotype was seen ten or more times. The chain links TRBV5-6 to TRBJ2-5; no firm D call. Germline values: CDR1 SGHDT, CDR2 YYEEEE. Between the trimmed V and J ends, which lost 1 base and 1 base, there was a span of 2 bases. The CDR3 contains 12 residues. The CDR3 sequence: CASSLSQETQYF. CDR3 bases: TGTGCCAGCAGCTTGAGCCAAGAGACCCAGTACTTC.

This clonotype was counted ten times or more. This rearrangement joins TRBV7-3 to TRBJ2-1; D remains unclear. This CDR3 comprises 15 residues. Trimming took off 2 bases at V and 3 bases at J, with 11 bases between the two ends. Germline V CDR1 and CDR2: SGHTA, FQGTGA. Here the CDR3 DNA reads TGTGCCAGCAGCTTAGGAAGGGTGGTCTACAATGAGCAGTTCTTC. Residues: CASSLGRVVYNEQFF.

A remark on this clonotype: A far more abundant clone sits one base away, making this likely a read error. The V and J genes are TRBV6-1 and TRBJ1-5; 7 nucleotides match TRBD1. The CDR3 is 17 residues long. The germline gives CDR1 MNHNS, CDR2 SASEGT. The V segment lost 5 bases and the J segment 2 bases; nucleotides outside the gene matches: 12. The CDR3: CASSHTITGTGNQPQHF. In nucleotides, the CDR3 is TGTGCCAGCAGTCACACCATAACCGGGACAGGCAATCAGCCCCAGCATTTT.

This clonotype has at least ten counts. CDR3 sequence reads: CASSGSLAGPYEQYF. The CDR3 region has the DNA TGTGCCAGCAGTGGATCTCTAGCGGGGCCCTACGAGCAGTACTTC. This chain connects TRBV6-1 to TRBJ2-7, with 9 positions matching TRBD2. The length of the CDR3 is 15 residues. Trimming at V came to 4 bases and at J to 2 bases, leaving 6 bases not matched to a gene. Per the germline V gene, CDR1 is MNHNS and CDR2 is SASEGT.

This clonotype was seen repeatedly, ten times or more. This chain connects TRBV5-1 to TRBJ2-1, with a possible D match to TRBD2 (5 bases). The CDR3 length is 15 residues. V was cut by 7 bases and J by 0 bases, with 14 bases left in between. Germline V gives CDR1 SGHRS, CDR2 YFSETQ. CDR3 sequence: CASRRDISSYNEQFF. In DNA form, the CDR3 reads TGCGCCAGCCGTCGGGATATTAGCTCCTACAATGAGCAGTTCTTC.